This paragraph covers one T cell receptor beta chain sequence. Its antigen is unidentified. As for time point: week 23, last vaccination. In the vaccine, a single dose held 300 ug of the mutant IDH1 20-mer peptide, along with topical imiquimod. Donors had new IDH1-mutant astrocytomas of WHO grade 3 or 4 (ATRX-lost). This sample was included in a study of a mutant IDH1 vaccine in newly diagnosed glioma. As for the study in general: Vaccination was launched 4-6 weeks after radiotherapy alone, or with temozolomide cycles. Most patients had radiochemotherapy with temozolomide before enrollment; others had one alone. Study findings and constraints: It was more than 80% of patients that developed vaccine-induced immune responses.

Assay: immunoSEQ multiplex PCR; the TCRdb copy retains only in-frame clones and omits some. The sample includes approximately 41,000 clones, around 81% of them seen just once. The receptor was derived from a middle-aged man with glioma. The sequenced sample was PBMCs, obtained from a glioma patient whose treatment included an IDH1 peptide vaccine.

The CDR3 spells CASRRTSSVAGELFF. In DNA form, the CDR3 reads TGCGCCAGCAGACGGACTAGTAGTGTAGCCGGGGAGCTGTTTTTT. The chain couples TRBV4-1 to TRBJ2-2, with 7 bases identical to TRBD2. This CDR3 spans 15 amino acids. Losses at the gene ends were 6 bases for V and 6 bases for J; bases not matched to a gene: 10. Germline CDR1 reads MGHRA; CDR2 reads YSYEKL.